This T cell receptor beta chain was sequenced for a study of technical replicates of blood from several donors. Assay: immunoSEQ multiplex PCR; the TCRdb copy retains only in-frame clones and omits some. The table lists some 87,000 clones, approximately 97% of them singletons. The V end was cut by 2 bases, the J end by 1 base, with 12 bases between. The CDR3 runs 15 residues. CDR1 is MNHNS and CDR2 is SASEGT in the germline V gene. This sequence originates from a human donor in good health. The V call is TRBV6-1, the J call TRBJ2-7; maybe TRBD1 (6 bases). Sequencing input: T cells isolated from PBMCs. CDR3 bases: TGTGCCAGCAGTGAAATCCCAGGGACATCCTACGAGCAGTACTTC. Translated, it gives CASSEIPGTSYEQYF.